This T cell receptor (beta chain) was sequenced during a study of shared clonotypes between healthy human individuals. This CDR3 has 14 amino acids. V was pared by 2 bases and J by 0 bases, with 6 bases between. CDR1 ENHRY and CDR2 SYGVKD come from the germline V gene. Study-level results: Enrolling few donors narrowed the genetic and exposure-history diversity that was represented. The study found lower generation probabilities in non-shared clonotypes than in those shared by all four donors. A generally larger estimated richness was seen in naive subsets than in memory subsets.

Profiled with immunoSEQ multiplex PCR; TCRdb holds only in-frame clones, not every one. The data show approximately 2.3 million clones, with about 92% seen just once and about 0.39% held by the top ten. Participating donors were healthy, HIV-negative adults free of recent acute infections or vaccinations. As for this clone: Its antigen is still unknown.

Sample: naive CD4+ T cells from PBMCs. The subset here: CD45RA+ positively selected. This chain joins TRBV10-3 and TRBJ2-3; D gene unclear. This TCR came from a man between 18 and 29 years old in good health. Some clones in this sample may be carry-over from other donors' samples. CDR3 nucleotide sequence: TGTGCCATCAGTGAGCTGACTAGCACAGATACGCAGTATTTT. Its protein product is CAISELTSTDTQYF.